What follows describes a single TCR beta chain. This sample is drawn from a study of blood T cell repertoires in COVID-19. Profiling relied on immunoSEQ multiplex PCR, and the TCRdb table lists in-frame clones only, not all of them. The table has nearly 40,000 clones, approximately 88% seen once; the top ten hold more than 7%. This CDR3 contains 14 residues. The germline V gene has CDR1 KGHSH and CDR2 LQKENI. Trimming removed 5 bases at V and 4 bases at J, with 12 bases between. This chain uses TRBV18 with TRBJ1-5, with D possibly matching TRBD1 (6 bases). The origin of this receptor is a woman between 65 and 79 years old with acute or convalescent COVID-19. Sample: peripheral blood. The CDR3 region has the DNA TGTGCCAGCTCAATAGGGGGAGGGAATCAGCCCCAGCATTTT. Its protein product is CASSIGGGNQPQHF.